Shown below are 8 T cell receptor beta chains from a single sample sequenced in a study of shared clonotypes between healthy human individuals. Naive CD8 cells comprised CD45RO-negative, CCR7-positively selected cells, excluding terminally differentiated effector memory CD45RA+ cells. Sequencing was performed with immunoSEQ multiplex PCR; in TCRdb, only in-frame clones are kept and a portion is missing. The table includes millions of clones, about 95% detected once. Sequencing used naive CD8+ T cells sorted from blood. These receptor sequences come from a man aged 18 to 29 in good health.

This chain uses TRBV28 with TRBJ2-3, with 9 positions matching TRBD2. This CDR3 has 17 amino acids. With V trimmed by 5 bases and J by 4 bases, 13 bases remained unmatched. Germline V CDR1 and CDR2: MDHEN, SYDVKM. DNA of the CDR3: TGTGCCAGCAGTCTCTACCAGCGGGAGGCTCAGGCAGATACGCAGTATTTT. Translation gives CASSLYQREAQADTQYF.

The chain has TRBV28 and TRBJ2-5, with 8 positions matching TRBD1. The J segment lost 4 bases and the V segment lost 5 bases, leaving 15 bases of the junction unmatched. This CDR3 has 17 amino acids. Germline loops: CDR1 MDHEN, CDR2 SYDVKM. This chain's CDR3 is CASSNSRGRKLGETQYF. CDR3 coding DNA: TGTGCCAGCAGTAATTCCAGGGGGCGTAAGTTAGGAGAGACCCAGTACTTC.

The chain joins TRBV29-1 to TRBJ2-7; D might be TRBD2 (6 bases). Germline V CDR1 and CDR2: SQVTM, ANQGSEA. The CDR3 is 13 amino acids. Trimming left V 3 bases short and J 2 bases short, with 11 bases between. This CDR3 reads CSVEGGGPYEQYF. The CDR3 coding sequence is TGCAGCGTTGAGGGGGGAGGACCCTACGAGCAGTACTTC.

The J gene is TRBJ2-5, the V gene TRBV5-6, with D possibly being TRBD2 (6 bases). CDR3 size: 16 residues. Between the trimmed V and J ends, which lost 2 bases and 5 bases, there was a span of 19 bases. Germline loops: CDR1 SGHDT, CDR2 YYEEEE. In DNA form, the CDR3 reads TGTGCCAGCAGCTTACCGGGACTGACGGACTGGGAGACCCAGTACTTC. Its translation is CASSLPGLTDWETQYF. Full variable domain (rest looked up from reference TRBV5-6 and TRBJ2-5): DAGVTQSPTHLIKTRGQQVTLRCSPKSGHDTVSWYQQALGQGPQFIFQYYEEEERQRGNFPDRFSGHQFPNYSSELNVNALLLGDSALYLCASSLPGLTDWETQYFGPGTRLLVL.

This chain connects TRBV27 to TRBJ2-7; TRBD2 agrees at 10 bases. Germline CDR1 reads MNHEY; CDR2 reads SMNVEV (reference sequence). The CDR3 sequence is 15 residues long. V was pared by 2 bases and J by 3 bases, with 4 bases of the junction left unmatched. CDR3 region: CASSLRAGGGYEQYF. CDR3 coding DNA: TGTGCCAGCAGTTTACGAGCGGGAGGGGGCTACGAGCAGTACTTC.

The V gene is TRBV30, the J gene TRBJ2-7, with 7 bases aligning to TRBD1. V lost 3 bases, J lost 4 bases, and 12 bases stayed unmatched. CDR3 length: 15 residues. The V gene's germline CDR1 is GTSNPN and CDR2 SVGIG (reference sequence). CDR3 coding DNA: TGTGCCTGGAGCGGGACCGGGACAGCGCTGTACGAGCAGTACTTC. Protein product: CAWSGTGTALYEQYF.

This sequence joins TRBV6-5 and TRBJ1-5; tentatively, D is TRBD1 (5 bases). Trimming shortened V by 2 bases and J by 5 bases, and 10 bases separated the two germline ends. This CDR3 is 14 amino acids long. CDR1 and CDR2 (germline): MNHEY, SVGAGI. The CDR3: CASSYNQGDQPQHF. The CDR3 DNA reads TGTGCCAGCAGTTACAACCAGGGAGATCAGCCCCAGCATTTT.

DNA for the CDR3: TGTGCCAGCAGCCCCGAATGGGACAGATCCTTCTATGGCTACACCTTC. Residues: CASSPEWDRSFYGYTF. The chain has TRBV5-5 and TRBJ1-2, with 7 nucleotides matching TRBD1. This CDR3 is built from 16 residues. The germline gives CDR1 SGHKS, CDR2 YYEKEE (reference sequence). Unmatched junction bases numbered 13, after V lost 4 bases and J lost 4 bases.